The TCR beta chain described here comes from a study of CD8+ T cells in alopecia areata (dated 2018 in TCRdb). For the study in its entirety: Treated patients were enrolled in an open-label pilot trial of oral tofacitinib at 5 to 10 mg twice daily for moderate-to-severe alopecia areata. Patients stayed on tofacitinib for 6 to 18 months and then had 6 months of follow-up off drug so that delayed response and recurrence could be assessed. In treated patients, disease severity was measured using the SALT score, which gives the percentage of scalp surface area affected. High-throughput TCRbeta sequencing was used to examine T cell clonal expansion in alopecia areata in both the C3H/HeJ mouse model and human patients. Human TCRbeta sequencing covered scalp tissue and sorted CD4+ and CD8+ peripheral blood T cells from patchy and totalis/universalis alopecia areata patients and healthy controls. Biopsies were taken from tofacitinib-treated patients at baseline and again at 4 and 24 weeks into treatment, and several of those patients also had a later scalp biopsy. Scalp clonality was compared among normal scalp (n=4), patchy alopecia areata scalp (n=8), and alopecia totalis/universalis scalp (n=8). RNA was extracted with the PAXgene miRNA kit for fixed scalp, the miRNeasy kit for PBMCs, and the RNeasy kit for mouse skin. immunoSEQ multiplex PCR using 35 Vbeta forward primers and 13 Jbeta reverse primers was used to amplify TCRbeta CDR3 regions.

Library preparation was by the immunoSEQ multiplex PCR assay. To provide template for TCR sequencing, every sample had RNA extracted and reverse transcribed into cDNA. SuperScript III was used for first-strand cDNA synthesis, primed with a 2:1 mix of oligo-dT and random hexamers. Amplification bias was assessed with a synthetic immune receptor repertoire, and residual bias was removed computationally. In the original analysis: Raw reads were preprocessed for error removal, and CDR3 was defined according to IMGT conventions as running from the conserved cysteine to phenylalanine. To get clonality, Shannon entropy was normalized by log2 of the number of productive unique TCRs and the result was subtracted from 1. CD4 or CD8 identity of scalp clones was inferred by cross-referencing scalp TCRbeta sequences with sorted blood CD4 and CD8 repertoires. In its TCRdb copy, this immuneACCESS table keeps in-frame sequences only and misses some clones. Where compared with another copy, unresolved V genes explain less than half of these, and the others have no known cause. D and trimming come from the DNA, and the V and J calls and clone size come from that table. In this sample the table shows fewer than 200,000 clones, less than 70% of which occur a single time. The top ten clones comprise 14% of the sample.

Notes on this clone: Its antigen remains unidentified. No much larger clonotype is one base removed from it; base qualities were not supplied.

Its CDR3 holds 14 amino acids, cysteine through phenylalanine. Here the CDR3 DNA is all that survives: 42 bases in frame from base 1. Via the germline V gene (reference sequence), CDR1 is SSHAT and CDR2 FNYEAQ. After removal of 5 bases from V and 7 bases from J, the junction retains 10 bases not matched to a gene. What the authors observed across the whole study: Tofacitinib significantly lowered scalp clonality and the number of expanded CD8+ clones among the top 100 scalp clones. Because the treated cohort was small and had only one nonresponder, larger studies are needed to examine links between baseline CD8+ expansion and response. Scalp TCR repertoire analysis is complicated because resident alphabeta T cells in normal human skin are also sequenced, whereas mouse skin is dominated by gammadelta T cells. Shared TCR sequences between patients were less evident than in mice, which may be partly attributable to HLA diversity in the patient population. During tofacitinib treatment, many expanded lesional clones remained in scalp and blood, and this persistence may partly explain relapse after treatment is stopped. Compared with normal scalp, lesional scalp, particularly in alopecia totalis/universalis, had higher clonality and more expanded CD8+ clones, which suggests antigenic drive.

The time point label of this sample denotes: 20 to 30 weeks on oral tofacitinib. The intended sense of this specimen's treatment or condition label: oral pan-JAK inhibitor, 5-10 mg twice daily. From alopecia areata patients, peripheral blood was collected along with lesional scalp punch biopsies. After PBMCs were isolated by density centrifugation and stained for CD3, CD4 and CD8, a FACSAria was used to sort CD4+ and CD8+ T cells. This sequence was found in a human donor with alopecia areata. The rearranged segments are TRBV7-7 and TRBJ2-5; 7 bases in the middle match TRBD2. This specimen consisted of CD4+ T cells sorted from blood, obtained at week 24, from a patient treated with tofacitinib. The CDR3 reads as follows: CASSPSGRGVTQYF. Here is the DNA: TGTGCCAGCAGCCCATCAGGCCGGGGGGTGACCCAGTACTTC.